Presented here are 22 T cell receptor beta chains from one specimen sequenced in a study of CD8+ T cells in alopecia areata. RNA extraction and reverse transcription yielded cDNA as sequencing template. TCRdb's copy holds only in-frame clones and misses some; the assay was immunoSEQ multiplex PCR. Seen here are more than 150,000 clones, 45% to 60% observed once, and the top ten hold around a tenth. Treatment described: oral pan-JAK inhibitor, 5-10 mg twice daily. Sequences were derived from CD8+ T cells sorted from blood, sampled at week 52, from a patient treated with tofacitinib. These receptors originate from a human donor with alopecia areata.

This clone was seen repeatedly, ten times or more. This sample includes further DNA sequences coding for the same CDR3. The rearrangement links TRBV19 to TRBJ1-5, with TRBD1 as a possible D gene (5 bases). This CDR3 spans 14 amino acids. Trimming shortened V by 2 bases and J by 1 base, and 6 bases separated the two germline ends. Germline lookup yields CDR1 LNHDA and CDR2 SQIVND (reference sequence). In nucleotides, the CDR3 is TGTGCCAGTAGTATAAGGGACAGCAATCAGCCCCAGCATTTT. Translated: CASSIRDSNQPQHF.

The chain carries TRBV11-2 and TRBJ2-7; the match to TRBD1 covers 7 bases. The CDR3 covers 12 residues. Trimming took 5 bases from V and 6 from J; bases not matched to a gene: 4. Looked up from germline, CDR1 is SGHAT and CDR2 is FQNNGV. CDR3 DNA: TGTGCCAGCAGCCCCAGGGGGTTCGAGCAGTACTTC. Amino acid sequence: CASSPRGFEQYF.

V usage is TRBV30 and J usage is TRBJ1-1; 8 bases are a match to TRBD1. CDR3 length equals 13 residues. Trimming removed 2 bases from V and 6 bases from J; junction bases left unmatched: 5. Germline-derived CDR1 and CDR2 are GTSNPN and SVGIG (reference sequence). The CDR3: CAWSRQGASEAFF. The DNA for the CDR3 is TGTGCCTGGAGTCGCCAGGGGGCGTCTGAAGCTTTCTTT.

V and J are TRBV5-4 and TRBJ2-1, with D possibly matching TRBD2 (6 bases). This CDR3 spans 16 amino acids. V was cut by 1 base and J by 2 bases, with 13 bases left in between. The germline V gene has CDR1 SGHNT and CDR2 YYREEE (reference sequence). The CDR3 reads CASSLRRGRAYNEQFF. The CDR3 DNA sequence: TGTGCCAGCAGCTTGAGGCGGGGTAGGGCCTACAATGAGCAGTTCTTC.

V usage is TRBV4-2 and J usage is TRBJ2-2, with 9 bases lining up with TRBD1. Trimming cost V 0 bases and J 6 bases; bases outside gene matches: 2. Germline lookup yields CDR1 LGHNA and CDR2 YNFKEQ. This CDR3 region has 15 residues. CDR3 residues: CASSQETGGSGELFF. The CDR3, as DNA: TGTGCCAGCAGCCAAGAGACAGGGGGTTCCGGGGAGCTGTTTTTT.

The J gene is TRBJ2-1, the V gene TRBV4-1; a weak D match, TRBD1 (7 bases). This CDR3 has 16 residues. Germline V gene sequence: CDR1 MGHRA, CDR2 YSYEKL. V was cut by 0 bases and J by 8 bases, with 17 bases left in between. CDR3 residues: CASSQDPEGRGDEQFF. The CDR3 nucleotides read TGCGCCAGCAGCCAAGATCCCGAGGGCAGGGGGGATGAGCAGTTCTTC.

The V gene is TRBV5-1, the J gene TRBJ1-6; TRBD1 matches at 7 bases. The CDR3 consists of 15 residues. The germline CDR1 and CDR2 sequences are SGHRS and YFSETQ. The V segment lost 4 bases and the J segment 3 bases; nucleotides outside the gene matches: 4. In nucleotides, the CDR3 is TGCGCCAGCAGCCTAGGGACAGACTATAATTCACCCCTCCACTTT. Translated: CASSLGTDYNSPLHF. The full variable domain, rest sourced from reference TRBV5-1 and TRBJ1-6, is KAGVTQTPRYLIKTRGQQVTLSCSPISGHRSVSWYQQTPGQGLQFLFEYFSETQRNKGNFPGRFSGRQFSNSRSEMNVSTLELGDSALYLCASSLGTDYNSPLHFGNGTRLTVT.

This clone was observed a single time. V and J are TRBV30 and TRBJ1-2; D gene unclear. This CDR3 has 14 residues. Germline V gives CDR1 GTSNPN, CDR2 SVGIG (reference sequence). V was trimmed by 5 bases and J by 3 bases, leaving 16 bases between them. The CDR3 reads CAWSQAAADYGYTF. The CDR3 DNA reads TGTGCCTGGTCCCAGGCGGCGGCGGACTATGGCTACACCTTC. The full variable domain, completed using reference TRBV30 and TRBJ1-2, is SQTIHQWPATLVQPVGSPLSLECTVEGTSNPNLYWYRQAAGRGLQLLFYSVGIGQISSEVPQNLSASRPQDRQFILSSKKLLLSDSGFYLCAWSQAAADYGYTFGSGTRLTVV.

In DNA, the CDR3 is TGTGCCAGCAGTTCATTAGGGTCCGATACGCAGTATTTT. Translated, it gives CASSSLGSDTQYF. This chain joins TRBV13 and TRBJ2-3; D gene ambiguous. Germline V gives CDR1 PRHDT, CDR2 FYEKMQ (reference sequence). V lost 6 bases, J lost 6 bases, and 13 bases lay in between. This CDR3 region has 13 residues. The variable domain in full, with the rest retrieved from reference TRBV13 and TRBJ2-3, is AAGVIQSPRHLIKEKRETATLKCYPIPRHDTVYWYQQGPGQDPQFLISFYEKMQSDKGSIPDRFSAQQFSDYHSELNMSSLELGDSALYFCASSSLGSDTQYFGPGTRLTVL.

This clone was picked up a small number of times. This chain connects TRBV6-4 to TRBJ2-7; 8 bases fit TRBD2. Germline trimming cut 5 bases from V and 6 bases from J; bases unmatched to any gene: 12. The CDR3 runs to 15 residues. CDR1 and CDR2 (germline): MRHNA, SNTAGT. CDR3 protein: CASSSPRGLDLEQYF. In DNA, the CDR3 is TGTGCCAGCAGTTCACCAAGGGGACTAGATCTCGAGCAGTACTTC.

In regard to this clone: This same CDR3 is encoded by further DNA sequences in the sample. DNA for the CDR3: TGTGCCTGGAGTGCTCTAGCGGGATCCTACAATGAGCAGTTCTTC. Its protein product is CAWSALAGSYNEQFF. The chain employs TRBV30 and TRBJ2-1, with 9 bases that match TRBD2. Germline trimming cut 1 base from V and 1 base from J; bases unmatched to any gene: 2. Germline V gene sequence: CDR1 GTSNPN, CDR2 SVGIG (reference sequence). CDR3 length equals 15 residues.

This clone has more than one count but fewer than ten. V is TRBV5-6 and J is TRBJ2-7, with 11 bases lining up with TRBD1. Per germline, CDR1 SGHDT and CDR2 YYEEEE. CDR3 length: 15 amino acids. The V segment lost 0 bases and the J segment 6 bases; nucleotides outside the gene matches: 5. The chain's CDR3 is CASSLEDRGRSEQYF. CDR3 coding DNA: TGTGCCAGCAGCTTGGAGGACAGGGGGCGCAGCGAGCAGTACTTC.

This clone came up a few times. The chain uses TRBV19 and TRBJ2-1, with D uncertain. Germline V gene lookup returns CDR1 LNHDA and CDR2 SQIVND (reference sequence). This CDR3 comprises 10 residues. The CDR3 sequence: CAAGDNEQFF. As DNA, the CDR3 is TGTGCGGCCGGTGATAATGAGCAGTTCTTC. Drawing the rest from reference TRBV19 and TRBJ2-1, the complete variable domain is DGGITQSPKYLFRKEGQNVTLSCEQNLNHDAMYWYRQDPGQGLRLIYYSQIVNDFQKGDIAEGYSVSREKKESFPLTVTSAQKNPTAFYLCAAGDNEQFFGPGTRLTVL.

This clone was seen many times. Mismatch with germline at one junction end may stem from a read error. Other DNA sequences in this sample translate to the same CDR3. V gene TRBV4-1 combines with J gene TRBJ2-2; tentative D call: TRBD2 (5 bases). CDR1 is MGHRA, CDR2 YSYEKL, per germline. The CDR3 loop spans 15 amino acids. Here the CDR3 reads CASSQELANSGELFF. The CDR3 bases are TGTGCCAGCAGCCAAGAGTTAGCGAATAGCGGGGAGCTGTTTTTT.

The chain joins TRBV2 to TRBJ2-4; D remains unclear. Germline CDR1 SNHLY, CDR2 FYNNEI. Between the trimmed V and J ends, which lost 10 bases and 7 bases, there was a span of 17 bases. CDR3 size: 13 residues. The CDR3 coding sequence is TGTGCCACCACCAGCCCGGGCTGGAACATTCAGTACTTC. Amino acids: CATTSPGWNIQYF.

V and J are TRBV14 and TRBJ2-2; D is possibly TRBD1 or TRBD2 (5 bases each). The CDR3 contains 14 residues. Trimming took 4 bases from V and 5 from J, leaving 11 bases between them. Germline CDR1 reads SGHDN; CDR2 reads FVKESK. The CDR3 nucleotides are TGTGCCAGCAGCCCCGAGTGGGGGACCGGGGAGCTGTTTTTT. Translating it yields CASSPEWGTGELFF. Full variable domain (remainder filled in from reference TRBV14 and TRBJ2-2): EAGVTQFPSHSVIEKGQTVTLRCDPISGHDNLYWYRRVMGKEIKFLLHFVKESKQDESGMPNNRFLAERTGGTYSTLKVQPAELEDSGVYFCASSPEWGTGELFFGEGSRLTVL.

This chain links TRBV9 with TRBJ2-2; D gene unclear. Trimming took off 0 bases at V and 4 bases at J, with 10 bases between the two ends. This CDR3 region has 15 residues. Germline V lookup: CDR1 SGDLS, CDR2 YYNGEE. The CDR3 DNA follows: TGTGCCAGCAGCGTAGAAAATCCATCCACCGGGGAGCTGTTTTTT. This gives the protein CASSVENPSTGELFF.

The chain employs TRBV7-2 and TRBJ1-4; D is unclear. CDR1 and CDR2 (germline): SGHTA, FQGNSA. The CDR3 runs to 14 residues. Trimming left V 1 base short and J 7 bases short, with 10 bases between. CDR3 region: CASSLDWGGEKLFF. CDR3 bases: TGTGCCAGCAGCTTAGATTGGGGAGGTGAAAAACTGTTTTTT.

J is TRBJ1-2 and V is TRBV29-1, with no clear D. V lost 5 bases and J 4 bases, leaving 8 bases between the germline ends. The germline gives CDR1 SQVTM, CDR2 ANQGSEA. The CDR3 spans 11 residues. For the CDR3, the DNA is TGCAGCGTTCAAAGGTCCTATGGCTACACCTTC. It translates to CSVQRSYGYTF.

This chain joins TRBV29-1 and TRBJ1-1; D is possibly TRBD1 (5 bases). V was pared by 6 bases and J by 6 bases, with 14 bases between. The CDR3 length is 12 residues. The germline CDR1 and CDR2 sequences are SQVTM and ANQGSEA. The chain's CDR3 is CSVLQEGPEAFF. The CDR3 nucleotides read TGCAGCGTCCTACAGGAGGGGCCTGAAGCTTTCTTT.

This chain links TRBV4-2 with TRBJ2-3, with TRBD2 identical over 10 bases. V shed 5 bases, J shed 1 base, and the junction held 3 bases outside the gene matches. Germline lookup yields CDR1 LGHNA and CDR2 YNFKEQ. CDR3 length equals 15 residues. CDR3 coding DNA: TGTGCCAGCAGCTTAGCGGGGGGACGCACAGATACGCAGTATTTT. It is translated as CASSLAGGRTDTQYF.

The genes are TRBV30 and TRBJ1-2; D is unclear. The CDR3 totals 12 residues. Per the germline V gene, CDR1 is GTSNPN and CDR2 is SVGIG (reference sequence). Between the trimmed V and J ends, which lost 0 bases and 6 bases, there was a span of 8 bases. The CDR3: CAWSVLGDGYTF. DNA for the CDR3: TGTGCCTGGAGTGTACTTGGGGATGGCTACACCTTC.